The sequence of this T cell receptor (beta chain) was determined in a study of blood T cells in healthy people across ages. Using a J-beta primer mix together with a sample-barcoded 5' primer, a second PCR was run for about 6 to 12 cycles. TCRdb reanalysed the 5' RACE reads using MiXCR and keeps one entry per CDR3 protein. The sample lists 700,000 to 900,000 distinct CDR3 sequences, 53% occurring once. J lost 4 bases, V lost 4 bases, and 9 bases had no gene match. Germline V gene data show CDR1 as LGHDT and CDR2 as YNNKEL (reference sequence). The CDR3 sequence is 15 residues long. The sequence was obtained from an elderly man in good health. The chain joins TRBV3-1 to TRBJ1-2; TRBD1 matches at 7 bases. Sequencing was carried out using blood. CDR3 sequence reads: CASSPVRAGGYGYTF. The CDR3 DNA is TGTGCCAGCAGCCCAGTTCGGGCAGGGGGCTATGGCTACACCTTC.